Below, 27 T cell receptor beta chains from the same sample are listed, as sequenced in a study of PD-1 blockade in classical Hodgkin lymphoma. The data were produced by immunoSEQ multiplex PCR, yet TCRdb's version contains in-frame clones alone and is incomplete. The profile shows fewer than 25,000 clones, roughly nine tenths of them singletons. The sample's time point: newly diagnosed, previously untreated cHL patient sample. With magnetic negative selection, CD4+ T cells were purified from PBMCs that had been thawed. Sequencing was performed on CD4+ T cells from blood. These receptors all stem from a human donor with classical Hodgkin lymphoma.

The chain joins TRBV11-2 to TRBJ2-5; D ambiguous. Trimming removed 5 bases from V and 1 base from J, with 2 bases in between. The CDR3 is made up of 11 amino acids. CDR1 is SGHAT, CDR2 FQNNGV, per germline. The CDR3 DNA reads as TGTGCCAGCAGCCCCCAAGAGACCCAGTACTTC. Its protein product is CASSPQETQYF.

The rearrangement links TRBV4-3 to TRBJ1-2, with D tentatively TRBD1 (6 bases). Trimming removed 0 bases from V and 5 bases from J, with 13 bases in between. The CDR3 contains 15 residues. Germline loops: CDR1 LGHNA, CDR2 YSLEER. CDR3 amino acids: CASSQDDRMPYGYTF. The CDR3 bases are TGCGCCAGCAGCCAAGACGACAGGATGCCATATGGCTACACCTTC.

Points on this clone: A read error may produce the germline difference seen at one junction end. The chain has TRBV4-1 and TRBJ1-5; D remains unclear. The CDR3 covers 14 residues. Germline CDR1 reads MGHRA; CDR2 reads YSYEKL. CDR3 loop: CASSQVGRNRPQHF. For the CDR3, the DNA is TGCGCCAGCAGCCAAGTTGGTCGGAATCGGCCCCAGCATTTT.

This chain joins TRBV7-3 and TRBJ2-3; 10 nucleotides agree with TRBD2. CDR1 and CDR2 from the germline V gene are SGHTA and FQGTGA. V shed 2 bases and J 5 bases; nucleotides not matched to a gene: 7. The length of the CDR3 is 16 residues. CDR3 DNA: TGTGCCAGCAGCTTAGCAGCGGGGGGGCTCGGAGATACGCAGTATTTT. This codes for CASSLAAGGLGDTQYF.

V usage is TRBV19 and J usage is TRBJ1-2, with D possibly TRBD1 on 5 matching bases. The V gene lost 2 bases and the J gene lost 4 bases, with 8 bases spanning the gap. The CDR3 extends over 13 amino acids. In germline, CDR1 is LNHDA, CDR2 SQIVND (reference sequence). The CDR3 DNA is TGTGCCAGTAGTATACAGGGAACCTATGGCTACACCTTC. Its protein product is CASSIQGTYGYTF. Drawing the rest from reference TRBV19 and TRBJ1-2, the complete variable domain is DGGITQSPKYLFRKEGQNVTLSCEQNLNHDAMYWYRQDPGQGLRLIYYSQIVNDFQKGDIAEGYSVSREKKESFPLTVTSAQKNPTAFYLCASSIQGTYGYTFGSGTRLTVV.

The rearrangement joins TRBV11-2 to TRBJ1-1; D gene ambiguous. The V end lost 5 bases, the J end lost 4 bases, and 11 bases lay between the germline ends. The CDR3 sequence is 13 residues long. Germline V gene lookup returns CDR1 SGHAT and CDR2 FQNNGV. The CDR3 region is CASSRPIGTEAFF. The CDR3 DNA follows: TGTGCCAGCAGCCGCCCCATTGGCACTGAAGCTTTCTTT.

This clone was seen a single time. The gene calls are TRBV5-4 and TRBJ2-7, with a tentative D call TRBD2 (5 bases). V was shortened by 1 base and J by 3 bases, with 14 bases between the two germline ends. The V gene's germline CDR1 is SGHNT and CDR2 YYREEE (reference sequence). There are 15 residues in the CDR3. CDR3 sequence: CASSLPGLSGYEQYF. The CDR3 bases are TGTGCCAGCAGCTTGCCAGGACTGAGCGGCTACGAGCAGTACTTC.

The chain uses TRBV15 and TRBJ2-3; 8 nucleotides match TRBD1. The CDR3 spans 14 residues. Germline CDR1 reads LNHNV; CDR2 reads YYDKDF (reference sequence). Unmatched junction bases numbered 6, after V lost 8 bases and J lost 2 bases. The CDR3 here is CATSEQGDTDTQYF. The CDR3 DNA reads TGTGCCACCTCAGAACAGGGGGACACAGATACGCAGTATTTT. The full variable domain, with the rest looked up from reference TRBV15 and TRBJ2-3, is DAMVIQNPRYQVTQFGKPVTLSCSQTLNHNVMYWYQQKSSQAPKLLFHYYDKDFNNEADTPDNFQSRRPNTSFCFLDIRSPGLGDTAMYLCATSEQGDTDTQYFGPGTRLTVL.

In its sample, this clone was seen once. The CDR3 is CASSKPQGGSGNTIYF. CDR3 DNA sequence: TGTGCCAGCAGTAAACCTCAGGGGGGGAGTGGAAACACCATATATTTT. The rearrangement links TRBV28 to TRBJ1-3; 7 bases fit TRBD1. The ends lost 5 bases at V and 3 bases at J; junction bases unmatched: 10. Per germline, CDR1 MDHEN and CDR2 SYDVKM. The CDR3 is 16 residues long.

The chain joins TRBV6-1 to TRBJ2-3; D not resolved. Trimming left V 3 bases short and J 8 bases short, with 9 bases between. Germline V lookup: CDR1 MNHNS, CDR2 SASEGT. The CDR3 is 12 amino acids. The CDR3 here is CASSDRWGTQYF. As DNA, the CDR3 is TGTGCCAGCAGTGACAGATGGGGTACGCAGTATTTT.

V and J are TRBV28 and TRBJ2-5, with D perhaps matching TRBD2 (5 bases). The CDR3 sequence is 15 residues long. The V end was cut by 3 bases, the J end by 1 base, with 12 bases between. Per the germline V gene, CDR1 is MDHEN and CDR2 is SYDVKM. This CDR3 is CASSFLRGIQETQYF. As DNA, the CDR3 is TGTGCCAGCAGTTTCTTGAGAGGGATCCAAGAGACCCAGTACTTC.

CDR3 residues: CASSVFPIGQTTNEKLFF. The CDR3 DNA follows: TGTGCCAGCAGCGTATTCCCAATCGGACAGACAACTAATGAAAAACTGTTTTTT. V is TRBV9 and J is TRBJ1-4; D is perhaps TRBD1 (6 bases). V lost 1 base and J lost 0, with 16 bases in between. The V gene's germline CDR1 is SGDLS and CDR2 YYNGEE. This CDR3 comprises 18 residues.

CDR3 DNA sequence: TGTGCCAGCAGAAGACAGGGTTTCAGTTCACCCCTCCACTTT. It codes for CASRRQGFSSPLHF. This chain links TRBV2 with TRBJ1-6; 7 positions match TRBD1. The V and J ends lost 6 bases and 9 bases, in that order; junction bases with no gene match: 8. In germline, CDR1 is SNHLY, CDR2 FYNNEI. The CDR3 is 14 residues long.

V usage is TRBV11-2 and J usage is TRBJ2-2; 9 positions match TRBD2. CDR1 SGHAT and CDR2 FQNNGV come from the germline V gene. CDR3 size: 16 residues. With 5 bases clipped from V and 4 bases from J, the junction kept 8 bases outside the gene matches. The CDR3 loop is CASSPRRAGGTGELFF. The CDR3 nucleotides read TGTGCCAGCAGCCCCCGGAGAGCGGGAGGCACCGGGGAGCTGTTTTTT.

The gene calls are TRBV7-3 and TRBJ2-5, with D uncertain. Trimming removed 5 bases at V and 5 bases at J, with 12 bases between. The CDR3 extends over 13 amino acids. Germline V gene sequence: CDR1 SGHTA, CDR2 FQGTGA. CDR3 nucleotides: TGTGCCAGCAGCAAATCATTAGGGGAGACCCAGTACTTC. This codes for CASSKSLGETQYF.

This sequence joins TRBV19 and TRBJ2-1; D tentatively reads TRBD1 or TRBD2 (6 bases each). Trimming left V 3 bases short and J 10 bases short, with 16 bases between. Germline loops: CDR1 LNHDA, CDR2 SQIVND (reference sequence). The CDR3 is 14 amino acids. CDR3: CASSIYRGLGEQFF. The CDR3 DNA is TGTGCCAGTAGTATTTATCGGGGGCTTGGCGAGCAGTTCTTC.

This chain uses TRBV4-3 with TRBJ2-2; no clear D. Trimming cost V 3 bases and J 6 bases, with 5 bases left between them. CDR3 length: 12 amino acids. CDR1 is LGHNA and CDR2 is YSLEER in the germline V gene. Here the CDR3 reads CASSQESGELFF. CDR3 coding DNA: TGCGCCAGCAGCCAGGAGTCCGGGGAGCTGTTTTTT.

This rearrangement joins TRBV4-2 to TRBJ2-7; weak D call: TRBD2 (5 bases). The germline V gene has CDR1 LGHNA and CDR2 YNFKEQ. Trimming stripped 1 base from V and 5 bases from J, with 12 bases between. CDR3 length: 14 amino acids. The DNA of the CDR3 is TGTGCCAGCAGCCAAGGGATAGGAGGTAACGAGCAGTACTTC. Encoded protein: CASSQGIGGNEQYF.

The chain is built from TRBV12-5 and TRBJ2-1; the match to TRBD2 covers 13 bases. CDR1 and CDR2 (germline): LGHNT, FRNRAP. The CDR3 sequence is 16 residues long. The trim removed 1 base at V and 7 bases at J, leaving 4 bases unmatched. The CDR3 reads CASGLGTSGSFNEQFF. CDR3 in DNA: TGTGCTAGTGGTTTGGGGACTAGCGGGAGTTTTAATGAGCAGTTCTTC.

V usage is TRBV5-4 and J usage is TRBJ2-1; 8 positions agree with TRBD2. The junction had 10 bases not matched to a gene; V was cut back by 4 bases and J by 4 bases. The germline V gene has CDR1 SGHNT and CDR2 YYREEE (reference sequence). The CDR3 length is 16 residues. The CDR3 region is CASSPVGREAYNEQFF. In DNA form, the CDR3 reads TGTGCCAGCAGCCCAGTTGGGCGGGAGGCATACAATGAGCAGTTCTTC.

The rearrangement joins TRBV7-1 to TRBJ2-5; D is unclear. TRBV7-1 is marked as an open reading frame, function uncertain. Trimming pared 4 bases from V and 9 bases from J, leaving 18 bases between. CDR3 length equals 14 residues. The CDR3 DNA reads TGTGCCAGCAGCTTAGACCAGAAGAGTCGGGCCCAGTACTTC. As protein: CASSLDQKSRAQYF.

This clone has just one count. V and J are TRBV12-5 and TRBJ1-2; tentative D call: TRBD1 (6 bases). The length of the CDR3 is 19 residues. Between the trimmed V and J ends, which lost 3 bases and 4 bases, there was a span of 27 bases. Germline lookup yields CDR1 LGHNT and CDR2 FRNRAP. This CDR3 is CASGLGGGQTRNSRYGYTF. The CDR3 nucleotides are TGTGCTAGTGGTTTAGGCGGAGGACAGACCCGAAACTCCCGCTATGGCTACACCTTC.

The rearrangement links TRBV7-6 to TRBJ2-1; TRBD2 matches at 8 bases. Germline trimming cut 1 base from V and 2 bases from J; bases unmatched to any gene: 4. The V gene's germline CDR1 is SGHVS and CDR2 FNYEAQ. This CDR3 spans 16 amino acids. This CDR3 is CASSLEGSGTYNEQFF. CDR3 sequence (DNA): TGTGCCAGCAGCTTAGAGGGTAGCGGGACCTACAATGAGCAGTTCTTC.

This clone was recorded only once. CDR3 sequence (DNA): TGTGCCAGCAGGGAGAGGGTTCCTGATGAAGCTTTCTTT. Encoded protein: CASRERVPDEAFF. The chain carries TRBV28 and TRBJ1-1; D gene unclear. The CDR3 loop spans 13 amino acids. Trimming pared 6 bases from V and 7 bases from J, leaving 15 bases between. Germline CDR1 and CDR2: MDHEN and SYDVKM.

This chain joins TRBV19 and TRBJ2-2; D uncertain. Germline assignment: CDR1 LNHDA and CDR2 SQIVND (reference sequence). The CDR3 contains 14 residues. V lost 1 base, J lost 3 bases, and 6 bases lay in between. In nucleotides, the CDR3 is TGTGCCAGTAGTATAGGTTGGGACACCGGGGAGCTGTTTTTT. Translating gives CASSIGWDTGELFF.

V gene TRBV9 combines with J gene TRBJ2-1; 10 bases match TRBD2. This CDR3 is 18 amino acids long. Germline-derived CDR1 and CDR2 are SGDLS and YYNGEE. Unmatched junction bases numbered 10, after V lost 0 bases and J lost 4 bases. The CDR3 spells CASSVGLAGVALYNEQFF. Here the CDR3 DNA reads TGTGCCAGCAGCGTAGGTCTAGCGGGAGTAGCCCTTTACAATGAGCAGTTCTTC.

This chain links TRBV7-9 with TRBJ1-6, with D possibly being TRBD1 (5 bases). The CDR3 sequence is 13 residues long. Trimming removed 8 bases from V and 9 bases from J, with 14 bases in between. In germline, CDR1 is SEHNR, CDR2 FQNEAQ (reference sequence). CDR3 nucleotide sequence: TGTGCCAGCTACCAGGGATTGGGTTCACCCCTCCACTTT. This encodes CASYQGLGSPLHF.